This is a list of T cell receptor beta chains from one sample in a study of blood T cell repertoires in COVID-19. Data came from immunoSEQ multiplex PCR; TCRdb stores just in-frame clones and leaves some out. Of 35,000 to 50,000 clones detected, approximately 82% appear once; the ten largest clones hold 6% to 6.5%. Sequencing input: peripheral blood. These receptors all stem from a woman aged 80 or older with acute or convalescent COVID-19. The CDR3 runs from the conserved cysteine through the conserved F or W. D genes are given only for firm matches. Expanded clones are given a class, and other clones once, few, many or no size at all.

size | D | J | V | CDR3 | DNA
NA | NA | TRBJ2-5 | TRBV4-1 | CASRSGGHQETQYF | TGCGCCAGCAGGTCAGGGGGGCACCAAGAGACCCAGTACTTC
NA | NA | TRBJ2-2 | TRBV6-5 | CASSYSSRVETGELFF | TGTGCCAGCAGTTACTCGTCCCGGGTGGAGACCGGGGAGCTGTTTTTT
NA | NA | TRBJ1-3 | TRBV7-9 | CASSPKRNSGNTIYF | TGTGCCAGCAGCCCCAAGCGGAACTCTGGAAACACCATATATTTT
NA | TRBD2 | TRBJ2-7 | TRBV3-1/TRBV3-2 | CASSQDAAGGGEQYF | TGTGCCAGCAGCCAAGATGCAGCGGGGGGCGGCGAGCAGTACTTC
NA | NA | TRBJ2-2 | TRBV7-2 | CASSLVNSNAGELFF | TGTGCCAGCAGCTTAGTAAACAGTAACGCCGGGGAGCTGTTTTTT
NA | TRBD1 | TRBJ1-4 | TRBV2 | CASSGQGYEKLFF | TGTGCCAGCTCGGGACAGGGCTATGAAAAACTGTTTTTT
once | NA | TRBJ2-5 | TRBV30 | CAWSPPQIYQETQYF | TGTGCCTGGAGCCCCCCCCAAATTTACCAAGAGACCCAGTACTTC
NA | NA | TRBJ2-2 | TRBV10-1 | CASSDPGSANTGELFF | TGCGCCAGCAGTGACCCGGGGAGTGCGAACACCGGGGAGCTGTTTTTT
NA | TRBD2 | TRBJ2-5 | TRBV9 | CASSGSGEETQYF | TGTGCCAGCAGCGGGAGCGGGGAAGAGACCCAGTACTTC
NA | NA | TRBJ1-2 | TRBV6-2/TRBV6-3 | CASSTWDKGNGYTF | TGTGCCAGCAGTACTTGGGACAAGGGGAATGGCTACACCTTC
NA | NA | TRBJ1-5 | TRBV6-1 | CASSERRILGEPQHF | TGTGCCAGCAGTGAACGGCGGATCCTCGGGGAGCCCCAGCATTTT
NA | TRBD2 | TRBJ2-5 | TRBV7-6 | CASSPSPTSFVVWTQYF | TGTGCCAGCAGCCCAAGTCCGACTAGCTTCGTGGTGTGGACCCAGTACTTC
NA | NA | TRBJ2-7 | TRBV21-1 | CASTGRDRGPYEQYF | TGTGCCAGCACCGGCCGGGACAGGGGGCCTTACGAGCAGTACTTC
NA | NA | TRBJ1-2 | TRBV27 | CASSFSEGTRGYTF | TGTGCCAGCAGTTTTTCAGAGGGAACGCGTGGCTACACCTTC
NA | NA | TRBJ2-2 | TRBV3-1/TRBV3-2 | CASSQVAGANTGELFF | TGTGCCAGCAGCCAAGTTGCGGGGGCAAACACCGGGGAGCTGTTTTTT
NA | TRBD1 | TRBJ1-5 | TRBV6-5 | CASSPGQGYQPQHF | TGTGCCAGCAGCCCGGGACAGGGTTACCAGCCCCAGCATTTT
NA | TRBD2 | TRBJ2-1 | TRBV7-3 | CASSSKRGPKYNEQFF | TGTGCCAGCAGCTCGAAGCGGGGGCCGAAATACAATGAGCAGTTCTTC
NA | TRBD2 | TRBJ2-7 | TRBV7-2 | CASGVVLAGNEQYF | TGTGCCAGTGGGGTGGTATTAGCGGGGAACGAGCAGTACTTC
NA | TRBD1 | TRBJ1-2 | TRBV28 | CASSFLSGTGILGYTF | TGTGCCAGCAGTTTCCTTTCTGGGACAGGGATCTTAGGCTACACCTTC
NA | TRBD1 | TRBJ1-4 | TRBV19 | CASRGQAEKLFF | TGTGCCAGTAGGGGACAGGCTGAAAAACTGTTTTTT
once | TRBD1 | TRBJ1-3 | TRBV6-5 | CASQGGGNTIYF | TGTGCCAGCCAGGGGGGTGGAAACACCATATATTTT
NA | NA | TRBJ2-4 | TRBV18 | CASSPGENIQYF | TGTGCCAGCTCACCCGGGGAAAACATTCAGTACTTC
once | NA | TRBJ2-3 | TRBV11-2 | CASSLVHADTQYF | TGTGCCAGCAGCTTAGTTCATGCAGATACGCAGTATTTT
NA | NA | TRBJ2-5 | TRBV24-1 | CATSAITGGQETQYF | TGTGCCACCAGTGCCATAACCGGGGGCCAAGAGACCCAGTACTTC
NA | NA | TRBJ1-2 | TRBV6-1 | CASSEGADLYGYTF | TGTGCCAGCAGTGAAGGGGCAGACCTCTATGGCTACACCTTC
once | NA | TRBJ2-1 | TRBV27 | CASFRGRSYNEQFF | TGTGCCAGCTTCAGGGGCCGCTCCTACAATGAGCAGTTCTTC
NA | TRBD1 | TRBJ1-3 | TRBV29-1 | CSVVSDRGLKGNTIYF | TGCAGCGTTGTTTCCGACAGGGGGCTCAAAGGAAACACCATATATTTT
NA | NA | TRBJ1-4 | TRBV6-1 | CASSERRYDEKLFF | TGTGCCAGCAGTGAAAGGAGGTATGATGAAAAACTGTTTTTT
NA | TRBD1 | TRBJ2-7 | TRBV18 | CASSPQGQIRVPITYEQYF | TGTGCCAGCTCACCACAGGGACAGATAAGGGTCCCCATCACCTACGAGCAGTACTTC
NA | NA | TRBJ1-1 | TRBV6-5 | CASSYSMAVVTEAFF | TGTGCCAGCAGTTACTCGATGGCGGTGGTAACTGAAGCTTTCTTT
NA | NA | TRBJ1-1 | TRBV29-1 | CSVGELGNTEAFF | TGCAGCGTGGGAGAATTGGGGAACACTGAAGCTTTCTTT
NA | NA | TRBJ2-5 | TRBV7-9 | CASSLEGIGQETQYF | TGTGCCAGCAGCTTAGAGGGGATAGGCCAAGAGACCCAGTACTTC
NA | NA | TRBJ2-3 | TRBV15 | CATSRVARVTDTQYF | TGTGCCACCAGCAGAGTGGCCAGGGTGACAGATACGCAGTATTTT
few | NA | TRBJ2-5 | TRBV5-1 | CASSFQPTQETQYF | TGCGCCAGCAGCTTTCAACCTACCCAAGAGACCCAGTACTTC
NA | NA | TRBJ1-3 | TRBV11-2 | CASSSTRALYF | TGTGCCAGCAGCTCGACCAGGGCCTTATATTTT
once | NA | TRBJ2-7 | TRBV10-3 | CAISGSGGSYEQYF | TGTGCCATCAGTGGTTCCGGGGGCTCCTACGAGCAGTACTTC
NA | NA | TRBJ2-5 | TRBV4-1 | CASSQEGLEETQYF | TGCGCCAGCAGCCAAGAGGGACTGGAAGAGACCCAGTACTTC
NA | NA | TRBJ2-5 | TRBV12-3/TRBV12-4 | CASSYSYQETQYF | TGTGCCAGCAGTTACTCTTACCAAGAGACCCAGTACTTC
few | TRBD2 | TRBJ2-7 | TRBV19 | CASSISLGGSYEQYF | TGTGCCAGTAGTATATCCCTCGGGGGGAGCTACGAGCAGTACTTC
NA | NA | TRBJ2-7 | TRBV11-2 | CASSLAYEQYF | TGTGCCAGCAGCTTAGCTTACGAGCAGTACTTC
NA | TRBD1 | TRBJ2-7 | TRBV5-6 | CASSYRDSPNEQYF | TGTGCCAGCAGCTACCGGGACAGCCCCAACGAGCAGTACTTC
NA | TRBD2 | TRBJ2-1 | TRBV2 | CASSEARLAGREQFF | TGTGCCAGCAGTGAAGCGCGGCTAGCGGGGAGGGAGCAGTTCTTC
NA | TRBD1 | TRBJ1-2 | TRBV2 | CASRATGGVYGYTF | TGTGCCAGCAGGGCTACAGGGGGCGTTTATGGCTACACCTTC
NA | TRBD1 | TRBJ2-7 | TRBV11-2 | CASSYRDRTYEQYF | TGTGCCAGCAGCTACCGGGACAGGACCTACGAGCAGTACTTC
NA | TRBD1 | TRBJ2-2 | TRBV5-5 | CASSETQGVGELFF | TGTGCCAGCAGCGAAACCCAGGGGGTCGGGGAGCTGTTTTTT